This T cell receptor beta chain came from a study of Graves' ophthalmopathy and Graves' hyperthyroidism. As regards this clonotype: Its antigen is not known.

Study-level points and caveats: With about 87% sensitivity and 75% to 84% specificity, a 13-signature model separated ophthalmopathy from stable hyperthyroidism. Blood contained most expanded thyroid clonotypes exceeding 0.001 frequency.

CDR3 length: 13 residues. Trimming removed 8 bases at V and 1 base at J, with 14 bases between. The germline V gene has CDR1 SQVTM and CDR2 ANQGSEA. Amplified TCR beta CDR3 regions were obtained using RNA transcripts as template. HTBI primers served in a first-round RT-PCR, which a second-round multiplex PCR followed. One entry per CDR3 protein results from TCRdb running MiXCR on the multiplex PCR reads. Of about 1.1 million distinct CDR3 sequences listed, less than 45% are singletons. Eligible hyperthyroidism cases comprised new diagnoses of under 2 months' duration in individuals aged 18 to 65. Sequencing was done on a sample of peripheral blood or thyroid tissue (not recorded which). This TCR derives from an adult man with Graves' hyperthyroidism. This chain uses TRBV29-1 with TRBJ1-2; TRBD1 is a possible D gene (5 bases). The CDR3 loop is CSTPGTVNYGYTF. The CDR3 coding sequence is TGCAGCACCCCCGGGACGGTTAACTATGGCTACACCTTC.